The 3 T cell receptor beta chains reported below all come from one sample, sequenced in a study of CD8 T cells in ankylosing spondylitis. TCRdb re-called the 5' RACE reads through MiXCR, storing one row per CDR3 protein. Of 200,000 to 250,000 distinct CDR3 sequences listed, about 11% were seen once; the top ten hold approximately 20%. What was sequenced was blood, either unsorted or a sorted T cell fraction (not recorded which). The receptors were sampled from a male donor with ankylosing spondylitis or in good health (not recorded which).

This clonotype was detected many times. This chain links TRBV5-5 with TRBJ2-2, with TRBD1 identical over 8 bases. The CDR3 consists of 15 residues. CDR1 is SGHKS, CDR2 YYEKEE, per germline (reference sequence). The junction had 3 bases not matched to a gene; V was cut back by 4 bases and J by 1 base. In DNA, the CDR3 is TGTGCCAGCAGCGGAGGACAGGGGAACACCGGGGAGCTGTTTTTT. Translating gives CASSGGQGNTGELFF.

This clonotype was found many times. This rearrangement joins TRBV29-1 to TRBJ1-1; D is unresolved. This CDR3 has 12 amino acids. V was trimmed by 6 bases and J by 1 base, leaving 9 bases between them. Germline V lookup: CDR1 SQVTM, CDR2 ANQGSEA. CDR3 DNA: TGCAGCGTGTGGGCCTGGAACACTGAAGCTTTCTTT. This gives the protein CSVWAWNTEAFF.

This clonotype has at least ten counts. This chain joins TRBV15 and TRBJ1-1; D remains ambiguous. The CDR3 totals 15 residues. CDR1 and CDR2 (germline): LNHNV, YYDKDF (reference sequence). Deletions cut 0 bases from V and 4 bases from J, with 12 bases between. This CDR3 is CATSRDQQGGTEAFF. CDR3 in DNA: TGTGCCACCAGCAGAGATCAACAAGGTGGCACTGAAGCTTTCTTT.